Shown below are 2 T cell receptor beta chains from a single sample sequenced in a study of blood T cell repertoires in COVID-19. Generated by immunoSEQ multiplex PCR, the TCRdb table keeps only in-frame clones and is missing some. Of roughly 150,000 clones listed, roughly 93% are singletons. Input material: peripheral blood. These receptor sequences come from a man in his late teens or twenties with acute or convalescent COVID-19.

The J gene is TRBJ1-3, the V gene TRBV6-5; no definite D call. The germline gives CDR1 MNHEY, CDR2 SVGAGI. Trimming shortened V by 5 bases and J by 0 bases, and 8 bases separated the two germline ends. The CDR3 loop spans 14 amino acids. The DNA for the CDR3 is TGTGCCAGCAGTCCGGTGCACTCTGGAAACACCATATATTTT. It yields the protein CASSPVHSGNTIYF.

CDR3 region: CASSPGSLSNQPQHF. In DNA form, the CDR3 reads TGCGCCAGCAGCCCGGGTTCTCTAAGCAATCAGCCCCAGCATTTT. This rearrangement joins TRBV5-1 to TRBJ1-5; D call uncertain. Germline V CDR1 and CDR2: SGHRS, YFSETQ. The CDR3 spans 15 residues. Trimming removed 4 bases at V and 1 base at J, with 12 bases between.